This T cell receptor beta chain was observed in a study of control samples from healthy donors and cancer patients. Method: immunoSEQ multiplex PCR; TCRdb's copy keeps in-frame clones and lacks some. This sample yields roughly 120,000 clones, of which under 95% are seen a single time; more than 1.5% belongs to the top ten. This CDR3 is built from 12 residues. V was shortened by 2 bases and J by 6 bases, with 5 bases between the two germline ends. Germline V gene lookup returns CDR1 MNHEY and CDR2 SVGEGT. Sequences were obtained from PBMCs. This receptor was obtained from a man in his forties or fifties with head and neck cancer. V is TRBV6-2 or TRBV6-3 and J is TRBJ2-1, with a possible D match to TRBD2 (5 bases). DNA of the CDR3: TGTGCCAGCAGTTACGGGAGCAATGAGCAGTTCTTC. Translation: CASSYGSNEQFF.